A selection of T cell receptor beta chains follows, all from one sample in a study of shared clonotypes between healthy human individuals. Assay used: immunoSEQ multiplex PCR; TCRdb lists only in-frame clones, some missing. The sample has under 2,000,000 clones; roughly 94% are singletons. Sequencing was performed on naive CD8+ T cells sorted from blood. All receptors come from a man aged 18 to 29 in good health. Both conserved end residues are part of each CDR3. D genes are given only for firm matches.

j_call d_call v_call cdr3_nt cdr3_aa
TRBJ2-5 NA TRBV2 TGTGCCAGCAGTGAGTTTGGAAGCGGGTTACAAGAGACCCAGTACTTC CASSEFGSGLQETQYF
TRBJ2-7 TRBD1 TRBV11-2 TGTGCCAGCAGCTGGCGACAGGGCTACGAGCAGTACTTC CASSWRQGYEQYF
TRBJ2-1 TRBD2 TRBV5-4 TGTGCCAGCAAGGAGCGGGAGGATGAGCAGTTCTTC CASKEREDEQFF
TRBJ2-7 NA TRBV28 TGTGCCAGCAGTCCGGGGGCCTCCTACGAGCAGTACTTC CASSPGASYEQYF
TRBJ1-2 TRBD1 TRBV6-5 TGTGCCAGCACCTCAGGGGGCCATGGCTACACCTTC CASTSGGHGYTF
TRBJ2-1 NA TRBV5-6 TGTGCCAGCAGCCAGCCCAGGGGGGGCCCCTACAATGAGCAGTTCTTC CASSQPRGGPYNEQFF
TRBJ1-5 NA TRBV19 TGTGCCAGTGGGGGCAGATACCGCTCGGGGCTATATCAGCCCCAGCATTTT CASGGRYRSGLYQPQHF
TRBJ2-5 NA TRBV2 TGTGCCAGTACTATCAGGGAAGGGCAAGAGACCCAGTACTTC CASTIREGQETQYF
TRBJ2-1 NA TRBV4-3 TGCGCCAGCAGCCAGGAAATAGGCGGGACCCCCAACAATGAGCAGTTCTTC CASSQEIGGTPNNEQFF
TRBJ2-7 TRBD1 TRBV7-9 TGTGCCAGCAGCTTGGACAGGGTAGAGCAGTACTTC CASSLDRVEQYF
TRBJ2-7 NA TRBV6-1 TGTGCCAGCAGTGACCTTCCGACCTTCATGGGGGAGAATCCCTACGAGCAGTACTTC CASSDLPTFMGENPYEQYF
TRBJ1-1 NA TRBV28 TGTGCCAGCAGCCCTCCTAGGACTGAAGCTTTCTTT CASSPPRTEAFF
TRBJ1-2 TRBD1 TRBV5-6 TGTGCCAGCAGTTATCAGGGGGCGGACGGCTACACCTTC CASSYQGADGYTF
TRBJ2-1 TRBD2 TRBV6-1 TGTGCCAGCAGTGACTTTAGACTAGCGGGCTACAATGAGCAGTTCTTC CASSDFRLAGYNEQFF
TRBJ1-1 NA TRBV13 TGTGCCAGCAGCCTCCCCGGGGGTGAAGCTTTCTTT CASSLPGGEAFF
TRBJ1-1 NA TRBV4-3 TGCGCCAGCAGCCAAGAAGGGGGAACAAACACTGAAGCTTTCTTT CASSQEGGTNTEAFF
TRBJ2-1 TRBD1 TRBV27 TGTGCCAGCATAACAGGGGGTGAGCAGTTCTTC CASITGGEQFF
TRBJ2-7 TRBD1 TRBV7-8 TGTGCCAGCAGCTTAGTGGCTGGACAGGGGAGCGAGCAGTACTTC CASSLVAGQGSEQYF
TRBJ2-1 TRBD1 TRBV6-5 TGTGCCAGCAGTTACCAGGGGGCAGTCGAGCAGTTCTTC CASSYQGAVEQFF
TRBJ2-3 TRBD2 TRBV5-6 TGTGCCAGCAGCATACTAGCGGGGGAGCGAGATACGCAGTATTTT CASSILAGERDTQYF
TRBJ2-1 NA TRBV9 TGTGCCAGCAGCGTAGAAGGGGGAGCATACAATGAGCAGTTCTTC CASSVEGGAYNEQFF
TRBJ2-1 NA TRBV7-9 TGTGCCAGCAGTCATTACGTCTCTCCTTACAATGAGCAGTTCTTC CASSHYVSPYNEQFF
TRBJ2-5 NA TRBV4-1 TGCGCCAGCAGCCAAGGACCGCAAACCGTAGAGACCCAGTACTTC CASSQGPQTVETQYF
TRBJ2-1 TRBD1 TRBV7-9 TGTGCCAGCAGCCGGGGACAGGGAACTTACAATGAGCAGTTCTTC CASSRGQGTYNEQFF
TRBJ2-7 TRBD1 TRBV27 TGTGCCAGCAGTACGGACAGGGGAGCAAGCCACGAGCAGTACTTC CASSTDRGASHEQYF
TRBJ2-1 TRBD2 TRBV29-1 TGCAGCGTTATCGGACTAGCGGGATTTGATGAGCAGTTCTTC CSVIGLAGFDEQFF
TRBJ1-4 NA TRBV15 TGTGCCACCAGCAGGGAGGGTTCAAATGAAAAACTGTTTTTT CATSREGSNEKLFF
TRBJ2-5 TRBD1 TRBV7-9 TGTGCCAGCAGCCCTCGGGCTCCACAGGGGCAAGAGACCCAGTACTTC CASSPRAPQGQETQYF
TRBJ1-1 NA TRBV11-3 TGTGCCAGCAGCTCCCACAGCTTAGAAGCTTTCTTT CASSSHSLEAFF
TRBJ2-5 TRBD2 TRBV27 TGTGCCAGCAGTTTAGCGGGAGTGATGTATAGAGAGACCCAGTACTTC CASSLAGVMYRETQYF
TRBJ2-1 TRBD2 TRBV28 TGTGCCAGCAGTGAGACTAGCGGGAGGGCCCTCGTCCTCTACAATGAGCAGTTCTTC CASSETSGRALVLYNEQFF
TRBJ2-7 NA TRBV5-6 TGTGCCAGCAGCTTGGGAGGGACCCAGGCCTACGAGCAGTACTTC CASSLGGTQAYEQYF
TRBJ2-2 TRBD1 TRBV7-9 TGTGCCAGCAGTTCCCGGGACAGGGACACCGGGGAGCTGTTTTTT CASSSRDRDTGELFF
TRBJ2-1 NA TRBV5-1 TGCGCCAGCAGCTTGTTGGGGAGAACCAATGAGCAGTTCTTC CASSLLGRTNEQFF
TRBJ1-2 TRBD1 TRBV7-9 TGTGCCAGCAGCTACGCCGGGACAGGGAACTATGGCTACACCTTC CASSYAGTGNYGYTF
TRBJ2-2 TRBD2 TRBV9 TGTGCCAGCAGTCCGAGACTAGCGGGAGGGCCGGGAACCGGGGAGCTGTTTTTT CASSPRLAGGPGTGELFF
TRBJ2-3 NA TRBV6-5 TGTGCCAGCAGTTACTCGGCCGACAGCACAGATACGCAGTATTTT CASSYSADSTDTQYF